This T cell receptor beta chain was obtained from a study of metastatic and nonmetastatic thyroid tumors. Background on the study: Repertoires from blood and tumor or nodule tissue of malignant and benign thyroid patients were compared.

In the authors' workflow: The authors used CDR3 differences across clinicopathological groups to build a distant-metastasis classifier for papillary thyroid cancer. From the PCR reads, TCRdb re-called clones with MiXCR. It is TCRdb's table, rather than the study itself, that gives the V and J calls and clone size. The data contain approximately 70,000 clones, less than 20% of them singletons. Points on this clone: The antigen is undetermined.

All patients were treatment-naive before thyroid surgery. Study results and caveats: It was reportedly found that TCR beta diversity was significantly higher in malignant thyroid tumors than in benign nodules, a difference seen in both blood and tumor samples.

Germline V gene sequence: CDR1 MNHEY, CDR2 SVGAGI. V gave up 7 bases and J gave up 6 bases; unmatched junction bases: 4. The CDR3 consists of 12 residues. Sequenced sample: blood. V and J are TRBV6-5 and TRBJ2-7; 9 positions agree with TRBD1. This TCR was recovered from a female donor with papillary thyroid cancer or a benign thyroid nodule (not recorded which). Some clones in this sample may be carry-over from other donors' samples. CDR3 protein: CASIGTGFEQYF. The CDR3 nucleotides read TGTGCCAGCATAGGGACAGGGTTCGAGCAGTACTTC.